The next 19 T cell receptor beta chains were all read from a single sample in a study of OX40 agonist ivuxolimab in advanced cancers. Library prep was done by the immunoSEQ multiplex PCR assay. TCRdb stores this immuneACCESS table with in-frame sequences only. Part of the clones is absent; in the studies checked, under half of the shortfall reflects unresolved V genes, and no reason is known for the rest. For this sample the table gives about 34,000 clones, of which approximately 79% were detected only once. In total, the top ten clones hold approximately 10% of the sample. The input for sequencing was CD4+ or CD8+ T cells sorted from blood, taken in a trial of the OX40 agonist ivuxolimab. The receptors shown here come from an adult with an advanced solid tumor such as melanoma, head and neck, liver or kidney cancer.

The CDR3: CASSPPFGDFGRETQYF. The CDR3 region has the DNA TGTGCCAGCTCACCACCGTTTGGAGACTTCGGGCGGGAGACCCAGTACTTC. The chain employs TRBV18 and TRBJ2-5; D is unresolved. The CDR3 contains 17 residues. Deletions cut 0 bases from V and 5 bases from J, with 19 bases between. Germline V gene lookup returns CDR1 KGHSH and CDR2 LQKENI.

The chain links TRBV15 to TRBJ2-5; no clear D. The ends were cut back, 1 base at V and 2 bases at J, with 8 bases in the middle. This CDR3 is 14 amino acids long. CDR1 is LNHNV, CDR2 YYDKDF, per germline (reference sequence). CDR3 loop: CATSRGQAQETQYF. CDR3 nucleotides: TGTGCCACCAGCAGAGGCCAGGCTCAAGAGACCCAGTACTTC. Drawing the rest from reference TRBV15 and TRBJ2-5, the complete variable domain is DAMVIQNPRYQVTQFGKPVTLSCSQTLNHNVMYWYQQKSSQAPKLLFHYYDKDFNNEADTPDNFQSRRPNTSFCFLDIRSPGLGDTAMYLCATSRGQAQETQYFGPGTRLLVL.

This chain uses TRBV7-2 with TRBJ2-2; D not resolved. Germline values: CDR1 SGHTA, CDR2 FQGNSA. The CDR3 has 16 residues. Trimming took off 4 bases at V and 4 bases at J, with 16 bases between the two ends. The CDR3 DNA follows: TGTGCCAGCAGCTCCTACCCTGGACCCCTCACCGGGGAGCTGTTTTTT. Its translation is CASSSYPGPLTGELFF.

V usage is TRBV7-2 and J usage is TRBJ2-3; 8 bases are a match to TRBD2. CDR3 length equals 17 residues. Unmatched junction bases numbered 11, after V lost 2 bases and J lost 4 bases. CDR1 and CDR2 from the germline V gene are SGHTA and FQGNSA. CDR3 nucleotides: TGTGCCAGCAGCTTATCTGCGGGGGGCACCGGGCCAGATACGCAGTATTTT. Amino acids: CASSLSAGGTGPDTQYF.

The rearrangement uses TRBV7-9 and TRBJ1-6; D not resolved. Germline CDR1 is SEHNR and CDR2 is FQNEAQ (reference sequence). Trimming pared 4 bases from V and 9 bases from J, leaving 25 bases between. This CDR3 spans 18 amino acids. The CDR3 bases are TGTGCCAGCAGCTCCCTATGGGCCACGAATAACTGGGGTTCACCCCTCCACTTT. The encoded protein is CASSSLWATNNWGSPLHF.

CDR3 loop: CASSRQGGTDTQYF. The CDR3 DNA sequence: TGTGCCAGCAGTAGACAGGGGGGCACAGATACGCAGTATTTT. This sequence joins TRBV28 and TRBJ2-3, with 9 bases that match TRBD1. CDR1 and CDR2 (germline): MDHEN, SYDVKM. V gave up 5 bases and J gave up 1 base; unmatched junction bases: 1. The CDR3 is 14 residues long.

The chain couples TRBV5-1 to TRBJ1-4, with no clear D. Trimming took off 6 bases at V and 3 bases at J, with 15 bases between the two ends. Looked up from germline, CDR1 is SGHRS and CDR2 is YFSETQ. The CDR3 has 15 amino acids. CDR3 region: CASTVEARANEKLFF. CDR3 DNA: TGCGCCAGCACCGTTGAGGCGAGGGCTAATGAAAAACTGTTTTTT.

This clone was found a few times. The V call is TRBV6-1, the J call TRBJ1-5; TRBD1 matches at 9 bases. The CDR3 contains 15 residues. From germline, CDR1 is MNHNS and CDR2 SASEGT. V lost 5 bases and J lost 6; bases outside the gene matches: 8. The CDR3 is CASSLGQGKIQPQHF. Here the CDR3 DNA reads TGTGCCAGCAGTTTAGGACAGGGGAAGATTCAGCCCCAGCATTTT.

DNA of the CDR3: TGTGCCAGCAGCTTACTGGCCGGGGTCCGTTCACCCCTCCACTTT. This translates into CASSLLAGVRSPLHF. This chain links TRBV7-9 with TRBJ1-6; D gene uncertain. The V end lost 2 bases, the J end lost 9 bases, and 14 bases lay between the germline ends. Germline-derived CDR1 and CDR2 are SEHNR and FQNEAQ (reference sequence). The CDR3 has 15 amino acids.

This rearrangement joins TRBV19 to TRBJ1-2; TRBD1 matches 7 bases. The CDR3 extends over 15 amino acids. Germline lookup yields CDR1 LNHDA and CDR2 SQIVND (reference sequence). Unmatched junction bases numbered 6, after V lost 0 bases and J lost 5 bases. In DNA form, the CDR3 reads TGTGCCAGTAGTATAGACGACAGGGCGGGTTATGGCTACACCTTC. This translates into CASSIDDRAGYGYTF.

This chain links TRBV2 with TRBJ2-2, with unresolved D. The germline V gene has CDR1 SNHLY and CDR2 FYNNEI. CDR3 length: 15 residues. The V end was cut by 6 bases, the J end by 5 bases, with 16 bases between. The CDR3 DNA reads TGTGCCAGCAGGGCCCGCGAAGGTCTAACCGGGGAGCTGTTTTTT. Amino acids: CASRAREGLTGELFF.

This chain uses TRBV7-9 with TRBJ2-7; 8 bases agree with TRBD2. The J segment lost 4 bases and the V segment lost 5 bases, leaving 13 bases of the junction unmatched. This CDR3 comprises 16 residues. Germline lookup yields CDR1 SEHNR and CDR2 FQNEAQ (reference sequence). The CDR3 is CASSRGTSGGIYEQYF. The CDR3 nucleotides are TGTGCCAGCAGCAGAGGAACGAGCGGGGGAATTTACGAGCAGTACTTC. The entire variable domain, with the rest obtained from reference TRBV7-9 and TRBJ2-7, is as follows: DTGVSQNPRHKITKRGQNVTFRCDPISEHNRLYWYRQTLGQGPEFLTYFQNEAQLEKSRLLSDRFSAERPKGSFSTLEIQRTEQGDSAMYLCASSRGTSGGIYEQYFGPGTRLTVT.

This clone was counted a few times. The J gene is TRBJ2-1, the V gene TRBV7-5; no check of the table's D call, TRBD2, against the DNA was made. TRBV7-5 counts as a pseudogene. The CDR3 is 17 amino acids. The DNA of the CDR3 is TGTGTCAGAAGCTTAAATTGGCCGCGGAGCTCCTACAATGAGCAGTTCTTC. Its protein is CVRSLNWPRSSYNEQFF.

The sample holds a few counts of this clone. V and J are TRBV18 and TRBJ2-5; D is undetermined. Between the trimmed V and J ends, which lost 0 bases and 4 bases, there was a span of 6 bases. CDR3 size: 13 residues. In germline, CDR1 is KGHSH, CDR2 LQKENI. CDR3 nucleotide sequence: TGTGCCAGCTCACCACCGTGGCGAGAGACCCAGTACTTC. As protein: CASSPPWRETQYF.

The sample holds a few counts of this clone. This chain uses TRBV14 with TRBJ1-1; 10 bases map to TRBD1. The ends lost 4 bases at V and 4 bases at J; junction bases unmatched: 12. This CDR3 spans 17 amino acids. Per germline, CDR1 SGHDN and CDR2 FVKESK. The CDR3 sequence is CASSPGTGALKSTEAFF. CDR3 sequence (DNA): TGTGCCAGCAGCCCCGGGACAGGGGCCCTTAAGAGCACTGAAGCTTTCTTT.

The chain couples TRBV9 to TRBJ2-3; a possible D gene is TRBD2 (6 bases). Trimming pared 3 bases from V and 0 bases from J, leaving 14 bases between. Germline V CDR1 and CDR2: SGDLS, YYNGEE. The CDR3 loop spans 16 amino acids. The CDR3 DNA reads as TGTGCCAGCAGCGCCTCCGGGACTCGCAGCACAGATACGCAGTATTTT. As protein: CASSASGTRSTDTQYF.

The J gene is TRBJ2-7, the V gene TRBV7-8; 9 bases match TRBD1. This CDR3 is 14 amino acids long. Losses at the gene ends were 3 bases for V and 5 bases for J; bases not matched to a gene: 5. Per the germline V gene, CDR1 is SGHVS and CDR2 is FQNEAQ. The CDR3 DNA sequence: TGTGCCAGCAGCTTGGGACAGGGCCTCCACGAGCAGTACTTC. This encodes CASSLGQGLHEQYF.

This chain uses TRBV29-1 with TRBJ1-5; D is perhaps TRBD1 (6 bases). CDR3 length equals 12 residues. CDR1 is SQVTM, CDR2 ANQGSEA, per germline. Trimming removed 6 bases at V and 2 bases at J, with 8 bases between. CDR3 bases: TGCAGCGTCAGGGGTGGCAATCAGCCCCAGCATTTT. Its translation: CSVRGGNQPQHF.

For this clone: Other DNA sequences in this specimen translate into the identical CDR3. This sequence joins TRBV5-4 and TRBJ2-2; 8 bases map to TRBD1. The germline V gene has CDR1 SGHNT and CDR2 YYREEE (reference sequence). There are 16 residues in the CDR3. The ends lost 3 bases at V and 2 bases at J; junction bases unmatched: 6. The CDR3 region is CASSSGTGRNTGELFF. CDR3 bases: TGTGCCAGCAGCTCCGGGACAGGTAGAAACACCGGGGAGCTGTTTTTT.